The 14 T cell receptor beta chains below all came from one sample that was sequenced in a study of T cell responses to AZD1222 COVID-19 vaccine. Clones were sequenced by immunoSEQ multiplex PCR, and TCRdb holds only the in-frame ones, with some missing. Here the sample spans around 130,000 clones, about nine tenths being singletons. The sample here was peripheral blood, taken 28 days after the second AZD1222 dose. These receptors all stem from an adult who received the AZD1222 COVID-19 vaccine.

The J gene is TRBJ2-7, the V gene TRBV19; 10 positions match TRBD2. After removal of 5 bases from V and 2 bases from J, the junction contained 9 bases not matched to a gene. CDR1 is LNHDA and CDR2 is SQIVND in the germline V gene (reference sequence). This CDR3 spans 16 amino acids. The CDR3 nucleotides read TGTGCCAGTAGTCGACCCCGGACTAGCGGAACCTACGAGCAGTACTTC. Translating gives CASSRPRTSGTYEQYF.

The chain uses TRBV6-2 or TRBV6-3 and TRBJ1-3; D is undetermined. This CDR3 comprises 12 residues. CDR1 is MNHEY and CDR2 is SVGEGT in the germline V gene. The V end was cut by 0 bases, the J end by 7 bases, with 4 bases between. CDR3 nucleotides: TGTGCCAGCAGTTACTCGCGGAACACCATATATTTT. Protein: CASSYSRNTIYF.

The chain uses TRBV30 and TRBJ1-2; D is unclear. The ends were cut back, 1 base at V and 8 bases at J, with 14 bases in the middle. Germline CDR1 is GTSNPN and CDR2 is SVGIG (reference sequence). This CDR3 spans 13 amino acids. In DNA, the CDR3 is TGTGCCTGGAGTGATCAGGCTTTACGGGGCTACACCTTC. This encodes CAWSDQALRGYTF.

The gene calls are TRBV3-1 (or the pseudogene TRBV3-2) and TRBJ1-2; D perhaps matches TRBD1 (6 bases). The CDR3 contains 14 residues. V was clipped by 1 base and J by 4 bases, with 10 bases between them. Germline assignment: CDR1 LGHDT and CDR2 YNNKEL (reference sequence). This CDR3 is CASSQVGGPYGYTF. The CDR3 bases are TGTGCCAGCAGCCAAGTCGGGGGGCCCTATGGCTACACCTTC.

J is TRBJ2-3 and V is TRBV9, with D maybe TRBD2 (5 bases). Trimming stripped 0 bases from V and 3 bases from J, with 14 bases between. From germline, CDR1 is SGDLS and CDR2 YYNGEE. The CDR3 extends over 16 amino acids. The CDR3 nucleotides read TGTGCCAGCAGCGTAGTAGGCCAGCCGGGGACAGATACGCAGTATTTT. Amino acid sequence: CASSVVGQPGTDTQYF.

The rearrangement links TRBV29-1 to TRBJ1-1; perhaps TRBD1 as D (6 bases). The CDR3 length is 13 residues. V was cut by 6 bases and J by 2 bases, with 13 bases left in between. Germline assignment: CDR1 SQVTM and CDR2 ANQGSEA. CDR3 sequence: CSVGGQFNTEAFF. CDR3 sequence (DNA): TGCAGCGTCGGAGGACAGTTTAACACTGAAGCTTTCTTT.

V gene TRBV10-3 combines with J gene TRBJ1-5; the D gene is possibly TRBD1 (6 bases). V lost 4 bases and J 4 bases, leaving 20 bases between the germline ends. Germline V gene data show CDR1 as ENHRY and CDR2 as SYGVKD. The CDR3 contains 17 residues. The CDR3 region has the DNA TGTGCCATCAGTGCTAAAGAGGGGGGGGAGAGAAATCAGCCCCAGCATTTT. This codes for CAISAKEGGERNQPQHF.

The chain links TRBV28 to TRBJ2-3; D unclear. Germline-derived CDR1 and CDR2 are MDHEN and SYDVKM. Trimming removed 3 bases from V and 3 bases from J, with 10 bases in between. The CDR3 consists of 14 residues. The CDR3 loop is CASSFLSGTDTQYF. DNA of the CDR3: TGTGCCAGCAGTTTCTTATCTGGTACAGATACGCAGTATTTT.

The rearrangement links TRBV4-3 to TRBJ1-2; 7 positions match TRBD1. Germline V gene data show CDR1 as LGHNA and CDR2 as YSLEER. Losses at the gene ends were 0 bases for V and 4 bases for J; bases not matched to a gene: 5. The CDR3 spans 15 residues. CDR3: CASSQDRGSGYGYTF. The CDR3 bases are TGCGCCAGCAGCCAAGACAGGGGGTCGGGCTATGGCTACACCTTC.

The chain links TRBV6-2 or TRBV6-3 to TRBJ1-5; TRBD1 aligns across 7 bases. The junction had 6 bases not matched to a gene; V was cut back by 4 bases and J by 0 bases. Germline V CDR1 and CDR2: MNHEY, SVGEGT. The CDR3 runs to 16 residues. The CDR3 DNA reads TGTGCCAGCAGTTCTTCAACAGGGGATAGCAATCAGCCCCAGCATTTT. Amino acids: CASSSSTGDSNQPQHF.

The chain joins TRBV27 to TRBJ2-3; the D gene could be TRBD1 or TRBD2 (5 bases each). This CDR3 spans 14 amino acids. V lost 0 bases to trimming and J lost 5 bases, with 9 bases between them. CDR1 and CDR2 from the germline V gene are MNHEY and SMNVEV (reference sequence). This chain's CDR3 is CASSLSRGEDTQYF. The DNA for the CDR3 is TGTGCCAGCAGTTTATCGAGAGGGGAAGATACGCAGTATTTT.

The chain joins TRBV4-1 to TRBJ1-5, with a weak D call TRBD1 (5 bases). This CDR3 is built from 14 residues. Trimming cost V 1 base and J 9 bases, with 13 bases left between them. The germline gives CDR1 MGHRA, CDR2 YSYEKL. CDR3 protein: CASSQGAGKGPQHF. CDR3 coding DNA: TGCGCCAGCAGCCAAGGGGCAGGGAAGGGGCCCCAGCATTTT.

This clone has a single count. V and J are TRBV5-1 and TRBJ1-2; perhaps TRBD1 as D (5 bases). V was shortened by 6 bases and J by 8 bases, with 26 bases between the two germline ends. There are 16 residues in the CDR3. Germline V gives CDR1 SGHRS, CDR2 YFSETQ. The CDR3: CASTEGYSTPGRGYTF. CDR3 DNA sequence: TGCGCCAGCACTGAGGGGTACAGTACCCCTGGTCGGGGCTACACCTTC.

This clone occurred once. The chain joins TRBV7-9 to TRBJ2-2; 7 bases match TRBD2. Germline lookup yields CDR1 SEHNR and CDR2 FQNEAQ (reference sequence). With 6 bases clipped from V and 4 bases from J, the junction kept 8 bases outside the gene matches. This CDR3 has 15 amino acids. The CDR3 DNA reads TGTGCCAGCAGTCCGGGGGGTTCGCGCACCGGGGAGCTGTTTTTT. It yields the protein CASSPGGSRTGELFF.